This TCR beta chain was sequenced during a study of blood T cell repertoires in COVID-19. Study details: Collection of acute and convalescent COVID-19 samples took place in the United States, Italy and Spain. T cells, B-cell-depleted T cells, or PBMCs supplied cDNA or gDNA.

Source study methods: Estimation of nucleated cell counts was performed using reference gene primer amplification. Using immunoSEQ multiplex PCR, the repertoire was profiled, and TCRdb retains in-frame clones only, with some absent. That table gives V, J and clone size, and the DNA gave D and trimming. The sample has some 94,000 clones, around 86% seen once. The CDR3 is 15 amino acids. Germline V gene sequence: CDR1 LGHNT, CDR2 FRNRAP. V gave up 7 bases and J gave up 5 bases, with 20 bases separating them. This receptor was identified in a human donor in a cohort sampled during active COVID-19. The chain carries TRBV12-5 and TRBJ1-1; D is possibly TRBD1 (5 bases). Specimen: peripheral blood. CDR3 sequence (DNA): TGTGCTAGTGTCCGGGACTGGGCAGGGCGGACTGAAGCTTTCTTT. It translates to CASVRDWAGRTEAFF.